Here is one T cell receptor beta chain with its context. The clone's antigen remains unknown. Base quality data are lacking; no much larger clone is found one base away. PBMCs were isolated by Ficoll-Paque density gradient centrifugation. These data are taken from a study of T-cell memory formation after mild COVID-19 (dated by TCRdb to about 2021). Broadly, across the study: TCR sequence clusters from the two donors were largely donor specific. In a couple of donors, T-cell clones that expanded and contracted after mild COVID-19 were followed by sequencing TCRalpha and TCRbeta repertoires longitudinally. Two young, previously healthy adult volunteers made up the cohort, one male and one female. The study at large found these results: Only a couple of mild cases were covered by the study, and larger cohorts that include severe cases with pre-infection samples were considered necessary. From day 15 to 85, contracting clones showed balanced CD4/CD8 phenotypes, whereas a second wave of clones that expanded from day 15 to 37 leaned towards CD4+. Contracting CD4+ clones were located mainly in the CM and EM memory subsets, whereas CD8+ clones were found to be enriched in EMRA. The detection of some responding clones in pre-infection memory suggests that pre-existing cross-reactive memory T cells joined the SARS-CoV-2 response. SARS-CoV-2 specificity of the second-wave clones peaking on day 37 was not confirmed.

V was cut back by 5 bases and J by 9 bases, leaving a gap of 20 bases between them. From the germline V gene, CDR1 is MNHEY and CDR2 is SVGAGI. The CDR3, from cysteine to phenylalanine, totals 15 residues. Solely the CDR3 DNA is kept, with 45 bases framed from the first base. These reads were obtained on an Illumina NovaSeq 6000. cDNA libraries for TCRalpha and TCRbeta were prepared by 5'RACE using constant-segment primers, with sample barcodes and unique molecular identifiers added. Trizol reagent was used to extract RNA from every sample. Amplification of the libraries took two PCR steps, and the second step added a second sample barcode plus Illumina TruSeq adapters. Sequencing of libraries was performed on an Illumina NovaSeq with 2 x 150 bp paired-end reads. In the authors' own workflow: The reads were demultiplexed and collapsed into UMI-guided consensus sequences using migec v1.2.7. With mixcr v2.1.11, UMI consensuses were aligned to TRA and TRB V and J templates and assembled into clonotypes. A clonotype was counted as expanded or contracted only when both edgeR and NoisET called the clonotype significant, with the noise models trained on biological replicates. For edgeR calls, the thresholds were a false discovery rate-adjusted p below 0.01 and a log2 fold-change of 1. As an exploratory analysis of dynamics, PCA with hierarchical clustering was applied to max-normalized trajectories of the 1000 most abundant clonotypes. The CD4 or CD8 phenotype of responding clones was assigned using the separately sequenced CD4+ and CD8+ repertoires. The raw public data were reprocessed by TCRdb itself: fastp quality trimming at Q25, MiXCR clonotype calling, in-frame beta chains only. Rows with a matching CDR3 protein are joined into one entry that keeps the most common DNA and genes. These V and J calls derive from TCRdb rather than the authors' analysis. The sample data list approximately 300,000 distinct CDR3 sequences, and roughly 15% of these were observed just once. Over 20% of the sample lies in the top ten.

In this chain, TRBV6-5 is recombined with TRBJ1-3; the D gene is perhaps TRBD1, from 5 matching bases. The sequenced sample was PBMCs or a T cell subset sorted from them (not recorded which). This TCR was sampled from a man aged 18 to 29 who had mild COVID-19 (a few samples of this study predate the infection). The sample titles of this study are shuffled in the database, so cell type and time point are left out; the donor was told from shared clones. The CDR3 in this case is CASSIDTGLGGTIYF. The DNA sequence reads TGTGCCAGCAGTATTGACACGGGGCTCGGAGGCACCATATATTTT.